Below, 31 T cell receptor beta chains from the same sample are listed, as sequenced in a study of cytomegalovirus exposure and HLA in healthy donors. The PCR employed 60 Vbeta primers together with 13 Jbeta primers. Measured with immunoSEQ multiplex PCR; TCRdb has only the in-frame clones, and not every one. In the table there are roughly 99,000 clones, around 80% of which are singletons. Material for sequencing was PBMCs. The receptors derive from a man aged 25-40 years in good health and CMV-seropositive.

The rearrangement uses TRBV5-4 and TRBJ2-5, with a weak D call TRBD2 (6 bases). CDR1 is SGHNT and CDR2 is YYREEE in the germline V gene (reference sequence). Trimming took 4 bases from V and 5 from J, leaving 12 bases between them. This CDR3 is built from 13 residues. CDR3 region: CASSPGRGETQYF. The CDR3 DNA is TGTGCCAGCAGCCCTGGACGGGGGGAGACCCAGTACTTC.

The V call is TRBV6-5, the J call TRBJ1-1; TRBD1 matches at 7 bases. CDR3 length: 13 amino acids. J gave up 4 bases and V 6 bases, and 5 bases lay outside the gene matches. Per germline, CDR1 MNHEY and CDR2 SVGAGI. For the CDR3, the DNA is TGTGCCAGCAGCCCGACAGGGACCACTGAAGCTTTCTTT. It encodes CASSPTGTTEAFF.

The chain has TRBV9 and TRBJ2-5, with TRBD2 matching over 11 bases. Germline CDR1 SGDLS, CDR2 YYNGEE. Losses at the gene ends were 3 bases for V and 1 base for J; bases not matched to a gene: 5. CDR3 size: 16 residues. Here the CDR3 DNA reads TGTGCCAGCAGCGCCTTACTAGCGGGGGCCCAAGAGACCCAGTACTTC. Translating gives CASSALLAGAQETQYF.

The rearrangement uses TRBV4-1 and TRBJ1-4; 8 nucleotides line up with TRBD1. From germline, CDR1 is MGHRA and CDR2 YSYEKL. Losses at the gene ends were 3 bases for V and 2 bases for J; bases not matched to a gene: 8. There are 17 residues in the CDR3. The CDR3 DNA is TGCGCCAGCAGCCAGAGGACAGGGACGGCGACTAATGAAAAACTGTTTTTT. The encoded protein is CASSQRTGTATNEKLFF.

This chain joins TRBV4-1 and TRBJ1-2, with a weak D call TRBD1 (5 bases). Trimming stripped 5 bases from V and 0 bases from J, with 13 bases between. CDR3 length: 15 residues. Germline CDR1 reads MGHRA; CDR2 reads YSYEKL. The CDR3 reads CASSEWTSTNYGYTF. The DNA of the CDR3 is TGCGCCAGCAGCGAGTGGACAAGTACTAACTATGGCTACACCTTC.

This clone appeared once. V is TRBV2 and J is TRBJ1-1; TRBD1 aligns across 10 bases. The ends lost 3 bases at V and 4 bases at J; junction bases unmatched: 5. The length of the CDR3 is 15 residues. Germline loops: CDR1 SNHLY, CDR2 FYNNEI. Here the CDR3 DNA reads TGTGCCAGCAGTGAGCGACAGGGGGCAGTCACTGAAGCTTTCTTT. It translates to CASSERQGAVTEAFF.

The chain recombines TRBV18 with TRBJ1-2; TRBD1 agrees at 9 bases. The CDR3 is 15 residues long. Trimming cost V 5 bases and J 0 bases; bases outside gene matches: 4. Germline V gene data show CDR1 as KGHSH and CDR2 as LQKENI. The CDR3 here is CASSAGQGSNYGYTF. The CDR3 DNA reads TGTGCCAGCTCAGCGGGACAGGGTTCTAACTATGGCTACACCTTC.

With respect to this clone: This specimen includes other DNA sequences encoding the same CDR3. The V call is TRBV5-1, the J call TRBJ2-5; D gene unclear. The V gene lost 1 base and the J gene lost 2 bases, with 9 bases spanning the gap. Germline assignment: CDR1 SGHRS and CDR2 YFSETQ. The CDR3 runs 14 residues. The DNA for the CDR3 is TGCGCCAGCAGCTTGCTACCAGGACAAGAGACCCAGTACTTC. Its protein product is CASSLLPGQETQYF.

A single count supports this clone. The chain couples TRBV18 to TRBJ2-7; 9 bases agree with TRBD2. The CDR3 runs to 14 residues. V lost 4 bases, J lost 2 bases, and 3 bases stayed unmatched. The germline CDR1 and CDR2 sequences are KGHSH and LQKENI. The CDR3 bases are TGTGCCAGCTCACTAATAGCGGGGGCCTACGAGCAGTACTTC. It is translated as CASSLIAGAYEQYF.

The V gene is TRBV5-1, the J gene TRBJ1-1; the D is unclear. The CDR3 has 13 amino acids. Germline values: CDR1 SGHRS, CDR2 YFSETQ. Trimming pared 0 bases from V and 3 bases from J, leaving 6 bases between. The CDR3 nucleotides read TGCGCCAGCAGCTTGGAACTCTACACTGAAGCTTTCTTT. Amino acids: CASSLELYTEAFF.

The V gene is TRBV30, the J gene TRBJ1-4, with D possibly being TRBD1 (5 bases). The CDR3 is made up of 15 amino acids. Germline CDR1 and CDR2: GTSNPN and SVGIG (reference sequence). V lost 1 base to trimming and J lost 4 bases, with 13 bases between them. This CDR3 is CAWSATGGINEKLFF. The CDR3 region has the DNA TGTGCCTGGAGTGCGACGGGGGGGATTAATGAAAAACTGTTTTTT. Looking up the rest from reference TRBV30 and TRBJ1-4 gives the full variable domain: SQTIHQWPATLVQPVGSPLSLECTVEGTSNPNLYWYRQAAGRGLQLLFYSVGIGQISSEVPQNLSASRPQDRQFILSSKKLLLSDSGFYLCAWSATGGINEKLFFGSGTQLSVL.

The chain links TRBV5-6 to TRBJ1-5; 7 bases align to TRBD1. This CDR3 contains 14 residues. The junction had 4 bases not matched to a gene; V was cut back by 0 bases and J by 7 bases. CDR1 and CDR2 (germline): SGHDT, YYEEEE. DNA of the CDR3: TGTGCCAGCAGCTTGGGGCAGGGGGAACAGCCCCAGCATTTT. Residues: CASSLGQGEQPQHF.

This chain links TRBV7-8 with TRBJ2-5, with TRBD2 matching over 8 bases. Per germline, CDR1 SGHVS and CDR2 FQNEAQ. V lost 5 bases and J lost 7; bases outside the gene matches: 9. The CDR3 totals 14 residues. The chain's CDR3 is CASSPVAGSGTQYF. The CDR3 bases are TGTGCCAGCAGCCCCGTAGCGGGGTCTGGGACCCAGTACTTC.

This chain joins TRBV5-1 and TRBJ2-3; TRBD2 matches at 8 bases. V lost 6 bases and J lost 0; bases outside the gene matches: 9. This CDR3 is 16 amino acids long. Germline values: CDR1 SGHRS, CDR2 YFSETQ. CDR3 amino acids: CASTYGGASSTDTQYF. Written as DNA, the CDR3 is TGCGCCAGCACGTACGGGGGGGCCAGTAGCACAGATACGCAGTATTTT.

The V gene is TRBV5-5, the J gene TRBJ1-4; a possible D gene is TRBD1 (6 bases). V was clipped by 0 bases and J by 6 bases, with 9 bases between them. The germline gives CDR1 SGHKS, CDR2 YYEKEE (reference sequence). The CDR3 runs to 14 residues. The CDR3 DNA reads TGTGCCAGCAGCTTGGTCCAGGGGTATGAAAAACTGTTTTTT. This gives the protein CASSLVQGYEKLFF.

This clone was seen just once. The rearrangement joins TRBV27 to TRBJ2-1, with D maybe TRBD2 (6 bases). Germline CDR1 and CDR2: MNHEY and SMNVEV (reference sequence). The CDR3 contains 13 residues. Trimming removed 7 bases from V and 6 bases from J, with 13 bases in between. In DNA form, the CDR3 reads TGTGCCAGCACGGGGGTTAGCAGCAATGAGCAGTTCTTC. Translated: CASTGVSSNEQFF.

The V gene is TRBV19, the J gene TRBJ2-3, with 8 positions matching TRBD2. The germline CDR1 and CDR2 sequences are LNHDA and SQIVND (reference sequence). The length of the CDR3 is 16 residues. Unmatched junction bases numbered 5, after V lost 1 base and J lost 2 bases. CDR3 coding DNA: TGTGCCAGTAGTATAGGTAGCGGGAAGTACACAGATACGCAGTATTTT. Translating it yields CASSIGSGKYTDTQYF.

The V and J genes are TRBV19 and TRBJ1-5, with D perhaps TRBD1 (6 bases). Germline V gives CDR1 LNHDA, CDR2 SQIVND (reference sequence). This CDR3 region has 14 residues. V was clipped by 5 bases and J by 3 bases, with 11 bases between them. The CDR3 spells CASSPDRFNQPQHF. The CDR3 DNA is TGTGCCAGTAGTCCCGACAGGTTCAATCAGCCCCAGCATTTT.

The chain uses TRBV25-1 and TRBJ2-2; D is unclear. Trimming removed 0 bases at V and 7 bases at J, with 3 bases between. CDR1 is MGHDK, CDR2 SYGVNS, per germline. This CDR3 has 12 amino acids. CDR3 in amino acids: CASSEYRGELFF. The CDR3 nucleotides are TGTGCCAGCAGTGAATATCGCGGGGAGCTGTTTTTT.

The rearrangement joins TRBV30 to TRBJ2-3; 7 bases match TRBD1. CDR3 length equals 12 residues. Trimming removed 5 bases from V and 4 bases from J; junction bases left unmatched: 3. Germline V gene lookup returns CDR1 GTSNPN and CDR2 SVGIG (reference sequence). The CDR3 coding sequence is TGTGCCTGGGGGGACAGTGCAGATACGCAGTATTTT. This sequence encodes CAWGDSADTQYF.

CDR3 in amino acids: CASSTSTGGDLSEQYF. CDR3 DNA: TGTGCCAGCAGCACCTCGACAGGGGGCGATCTTTCCGAGCAGTACTTC. The V call is TRBV11-3, the J call TRBJ2-7, with 10 nucleotides matching TRBD1. Germline CDR1 reads SGHNT; CDR2 reads YENEEA. This CDR3 comprises 16 residues. Trimming cost V 5 bases and J 6 bases; bases outside gene matches: 13. Full variable domain (remainder filled in from reference TRBV11-3 and TRBJ2-7): EAGVVQSPRYKIIEKKQPVAFWCNPISGHNTLYWYLQNLGQGPELLIRYENEEAVDDSQLPKDRFSAERLKGVDSTLKIQPAELGDSAVYLCASSTSTGGDLSEQYFGPGTRLTVT.

This clone was counted only a few times. This chain connects TRBV7-8 to TRBJ1-6; no firm D call. The V and J ends lost 1 base and 10 bases respectively, with 5 bases between them. The germline CDR1 and CDR2 sequences are SGHVS and FQNEAQ. The CDR3 has 12 residues. The CDR3 sequence: CASSLESSPLHF. CDR3 DNA: TGTGCCAGCAGCTTAGAAAGCTCACCCCTCCACTTT.

V is TRBV28 and J is TRBJ1-1, with a tentative D call TRBD1 (6 bases). The length of the CDR3 is 14 residues. Trimming cost V 6 bases and J 6 bases, with 17 bases left between them. The germline V gene encodes CDR1 MDHEN and CDR2 SYDVKM. CDR3 sequence: CASSAYQKGAEAFF. CDR3 sequence (DNA): TGTGCCAGCAGCGCTTATCAAAAGGGGGCTGAAGCTTTCTTT.

The V and J genes are TRBV5-1 and TRBJ2-2; 8 bases fit TRBD1. There are 15 residues in the CDR3. Germline trimming cut 3 bases from V and 4 bases from J; bases unmatched to any gene: 5. Germline-derived CDR1 and CDR2 are SGHRS and YFSETQ. CDR3 sequence: CASSYGTGTTGELFF. CDR3 DNA sequence: TGCGCCAGCAGCTACGGGACAGGAACCACCGGGGAGCTGTTTTTT.

To note about this clone: One junction end does not reproduce the germline sequence, and a read error may be involved. The identical CDR3 is also encoded by other nucleotide sequences in the sample. The rearrangement joins TRBV7-9 to TRBJ2-3, with D perhaps TRBD2 (6 bases). The germline V gene encodes CDR1 SEHNR and CDR2 FQNEAQ (reference sequence). This CDR3 has 16 residues. The CDR3 loop reads CASSLTGGVGTDTQYF. CDR3 nucleotide sequence: TGTGCCAGCAGCTTAACTGGCGGGGTGGGCACGGATACGCAGTATTTT.

V and J are TRBV7-8 and TRBJ2-5; D might be TRBD2 (6 bases). In germline, CDR1 is SGHVS, CDR2 FQNEAQ. This CDR3 has 16 residues. Between the trimmed V and J ends, which lost 6 bases and 4 bases, there was a span of 21 bases. The CDR3 reads CASRWRVGQPGETQYF. The CDR3 DNA follows: TGTGCCAGCAGGTGGAGGGTTGGTCAGCCGGGAGAGACCCAGTACTTC.

The V call is TRBV18, the J call TRBJ1-4; 8 nucleotides line up with TRBD1. Germline CDR1 reads KGHSH; CDR2 reads LQKENI. The J segment lost 2 bases and the V segment lost 0 bases, leaving 5 bases of the junction unmatched. CDR3 length equals 17 residues. CDR3 sequence: CASSPPSAGGTNEKLFF. The CDR3, as DNA: TGTGCCAGCTCACCACCGTCAGCAGGGGGCACTAATGAAAAACTGTTTTTT.

This clone was observed a handful of times. This rearrangement joins TRBV5-6 to TRBJ2-7, with 9 bases fitting TRBD1. V shed 2 bases, J shed 7 bases, and the junction held 7 bases outside the gene matches. Germline CDR1 SGHDT, CDR2 YYEEEE. The CDR3 consists of 14 residues. This CDR3 is CASSLGGTGREQYF. The CDR3 DNA sequence: TGTGCCAGCAGCTTAGGGGGGACAGGGCGGGAGCAGTACTTC.

V gene TRBV5-8 combines with J gene TRBJ2-1; D might be TRBD1 (6 bases). Germline CDR1 reads SGHTS; CDR2 reads YDEGEE. The V end was cut by 4 bases, the J end by 9 bases, with 14 bases between. The CDR3 runs 13 residues. The DNA for the CDR3 is TGTGCCAGCAGCCCGTACAGGGACACTGAGCAGTTCTTC. Translating gives CASSPYRDTEQFF.

The chain has TRBV30 and TRBJ2-3, with 12 bases that match TRBD2. This CDR3 has 14 amino acids. CDR1 is GTSNPN, CDR2 SVGIG, per germline (reference sequence). V gave up 8 bases and J gave up 4 bases; unmatched junction bases: 7. For the CDR3, the DNA is TGTGCCCGAGAGACTAGCGGGGGCCCAGATACGCAGTATTTT. Its translation: CARETSGGPDTQYF.

The J gene is TRBJ2-1, the V gene TRBV18; maybe TRBD2 (5 bases). The CDR3 spans 14 residues. CDR1 and CDR2 from the germline V gene are KGHSH and LQKENI. The germline V and J ends were trimmed by 4 bases and 2 bases, with 9 bases remaining between them. Here the CDR3 reads CASSLRGTYNEQFF. In nucleotides, the CDR3 is TGTGCCAGCTCACTCCGGGGTACCTACAATGAGCAGTTCTTC.